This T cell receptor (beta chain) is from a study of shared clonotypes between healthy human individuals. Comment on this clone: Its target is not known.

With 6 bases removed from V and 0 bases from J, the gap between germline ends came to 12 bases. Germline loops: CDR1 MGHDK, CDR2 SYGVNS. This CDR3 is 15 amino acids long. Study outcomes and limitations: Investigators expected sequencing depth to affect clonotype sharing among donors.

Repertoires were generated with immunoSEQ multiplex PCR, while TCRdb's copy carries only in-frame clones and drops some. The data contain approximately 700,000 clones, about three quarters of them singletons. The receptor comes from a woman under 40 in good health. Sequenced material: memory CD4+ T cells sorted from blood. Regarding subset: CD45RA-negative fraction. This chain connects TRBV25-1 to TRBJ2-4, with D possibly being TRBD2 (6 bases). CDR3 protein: CASSPGGIAKNIQYF. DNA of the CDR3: TGTGCCAGCAGCCCCGGCGGGATAGCCAAAAACATTCAGTACTTC.